This TCR beta chain was sequenced for a study of vaccination and CD4 T cells after COVID-19. Study-wide background: Two of the convalescents were Hispanic, and convalescents were six males and four females. Some control cultures received a CEFX pool, which served as the positive control. Others received an HIV-1 Nef pool or no peptide. Study results and caveats: A relatively small number of convalescent patients were studied, and no early post-infection timepoints were included.

Specified treatment: roughly 11-day PBMC culture with coronavirus spike peptide pools or control peptides (ViraFEST assay). This CDR3 has 16 residues. Unmatched junction bases numbered 15, after V lost 7 bases and J lost 9 bases. Germline CDR1 reads SNHLY; CDR2 reads FYNNEI. Of note for this clonotype: What it recognizes is unknown.

Oncomine TCR Beta short-read sequencing was applied to DNA from cultured CD4+ T cells. TCRdb processed the PCR reads anew with MiXCR; each CDR3 protein has one entry. In the table there are about 13,000 distinct CDR3 sequences, 70% to 75% of which are singletons. The TCR sequence derives from a human donor who received a COVID-19 vaccine. The chain employs TRBV2 and TRBJ2-7; TRBD2 matches 13 bases. The sequenced sample was CD4+ T cells from blood, cultured in vitro, obtained after SARS-CoV-2 vaccination. CDR3 DNA: TGTGCCAGCATTCTTGATCAGGGACTAGCGGGGAAGGGGCAGTACTTC. This codes for CASILDQGLAGKGQYF.